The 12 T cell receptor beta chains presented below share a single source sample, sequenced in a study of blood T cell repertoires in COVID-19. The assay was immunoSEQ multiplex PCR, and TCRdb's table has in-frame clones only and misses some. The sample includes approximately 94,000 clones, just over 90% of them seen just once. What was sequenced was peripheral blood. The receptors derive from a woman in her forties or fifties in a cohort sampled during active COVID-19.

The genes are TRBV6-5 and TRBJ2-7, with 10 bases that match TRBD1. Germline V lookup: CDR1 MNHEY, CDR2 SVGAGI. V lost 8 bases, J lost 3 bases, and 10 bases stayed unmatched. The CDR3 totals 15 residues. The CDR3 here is CASATGQGGFYEQYF. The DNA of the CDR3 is TGTGCCAGCGCCACCGGACAGGGGGGGTTCTACGAGCAGTACTTC.

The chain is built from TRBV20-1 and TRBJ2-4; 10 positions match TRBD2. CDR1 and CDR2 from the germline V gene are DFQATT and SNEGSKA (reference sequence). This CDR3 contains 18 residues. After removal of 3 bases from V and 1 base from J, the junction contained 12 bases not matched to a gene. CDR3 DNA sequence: TGCAGTGCTAGTCAGCTAGCGGGGGCCTCACGGGCCAAAAACATTCAGTACTTC. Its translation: CSASQLAGASRAKNIQYF.

CDR3 loop: CAWSVQGGAVGYTF. The CDR3 DNA sequence: TGTGCCTGGAGTGTACAGGGGGGGGCGGTCGGCTACACCTTC. The chain employs TRBV30 and TRBJ1-2; 8 bases align to TRBD1. The CDR3 has 14 amino acids. V lost 0 bases to trimming and J lost 8 bases; unmatched junction nucleotides: 8. Germline V gene sequence: CDR1 GTSNPN, CDR2 SVGIG (reference sequence). Full variable domain (missing parts from reference TRBV30 and TRBJ1-2): SQTIHQWPATLVQPVGSPLSLECTVEGTSNPNLYWYRQAAGRGLQLLFYSVGIGQISSEVPQNLSASRPQDRQFILSSKKLLLSDSGFYLCAWSVQGGAVGYTFGSGTRLTVV.

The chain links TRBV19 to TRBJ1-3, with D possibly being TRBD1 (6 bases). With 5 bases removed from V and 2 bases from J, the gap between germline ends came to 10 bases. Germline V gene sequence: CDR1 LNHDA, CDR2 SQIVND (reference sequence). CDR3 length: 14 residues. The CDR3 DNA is TGTGCCAGTAGTCCAGGGGCTACTGGAAACACCATATATTTT. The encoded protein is CASSPGATGNTIYF.

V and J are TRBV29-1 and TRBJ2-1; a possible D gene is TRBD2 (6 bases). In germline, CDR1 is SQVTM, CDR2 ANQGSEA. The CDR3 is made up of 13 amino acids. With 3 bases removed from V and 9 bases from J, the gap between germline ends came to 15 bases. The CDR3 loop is CSVESGLALEQFF. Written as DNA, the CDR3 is TGCAGCGTTGAGTCTGGCCTAGCGCTTGAGCAGTTCTTC.

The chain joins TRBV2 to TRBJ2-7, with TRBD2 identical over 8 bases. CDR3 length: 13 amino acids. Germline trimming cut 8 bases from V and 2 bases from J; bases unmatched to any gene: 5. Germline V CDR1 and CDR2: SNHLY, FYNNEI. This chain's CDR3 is CASSGGGTYEQYF. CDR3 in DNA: TGTGCCAGCTCCGGCGGGGGGACCTACGAGCAGTACTTC.

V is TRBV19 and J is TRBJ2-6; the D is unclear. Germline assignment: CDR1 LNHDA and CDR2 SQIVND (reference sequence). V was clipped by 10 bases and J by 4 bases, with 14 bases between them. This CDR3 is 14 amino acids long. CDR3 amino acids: CATKSTHGANVLTF. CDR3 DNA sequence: TGTGCCACCAAGAGTACTCACGGGGCCAACGTCCTGACTTTC.

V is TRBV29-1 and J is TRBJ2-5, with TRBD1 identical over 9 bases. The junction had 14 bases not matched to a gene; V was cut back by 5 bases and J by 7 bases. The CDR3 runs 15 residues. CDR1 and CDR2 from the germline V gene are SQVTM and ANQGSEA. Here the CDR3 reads CSVKTGQGRGRTQYF. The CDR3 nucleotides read TGCAGCGTTAAAACGGGACAGGGTCGGGGTAGGACCCAGTACTTC.

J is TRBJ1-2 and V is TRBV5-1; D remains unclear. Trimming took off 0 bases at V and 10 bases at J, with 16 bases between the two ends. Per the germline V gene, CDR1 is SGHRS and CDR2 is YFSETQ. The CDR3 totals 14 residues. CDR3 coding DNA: TGCGCCAGCAGCTTGGGAGGGAAGCGGTACGACTACACCTTC. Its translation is CASSLGGKRYDYTF. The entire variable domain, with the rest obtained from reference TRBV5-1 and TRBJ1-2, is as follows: KAGVTQTPRYLIKTRGQQVTLSCSPISGHRSVSWYQQTPGQGLQFLFEYFSETQRNKGNFPGRFSGRQFSNSRSEMNVSTLELGDSALYLCASSLGGKRYDYTFGSGTRLTVV.

For the CDR3, the DNA is TGTGCCAGCAGCCCCGGCCGAGCGAGAAATGAGCAGTTCTTC. This gives the protein CASSPGRARNEQFF. The rearrangement links TRBV5-5 to TRBJ2-1; D gene ambiguous. This CDR3 has 14 amino acids. Trimming left V 4 bases short and J 7 bases short, with 15 bases between. CDR1 is SGHKS and CDR2 is YYEKEE in the germline V gene (reference sequence).

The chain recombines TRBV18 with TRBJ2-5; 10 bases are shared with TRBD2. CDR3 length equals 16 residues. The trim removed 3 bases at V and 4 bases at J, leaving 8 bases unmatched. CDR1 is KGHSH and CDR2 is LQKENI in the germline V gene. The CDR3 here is CASSPTRTSGGETQYF. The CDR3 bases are TGTGCCAGCTCACCCACAAGGACTAGCGGAGGAGAGACCCAGTACTTC. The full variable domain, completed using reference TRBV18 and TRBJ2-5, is NAGVMQNPRHLVRRRGQEARLRCSPMKGHSHVYWYRQLPEEGLKFMVYLQKENIIDESGMPKERFSAEFPKEGPSILRIQQVVRGDSAAYFCASSPTRTSGGETQYFGPGTRLLVL.

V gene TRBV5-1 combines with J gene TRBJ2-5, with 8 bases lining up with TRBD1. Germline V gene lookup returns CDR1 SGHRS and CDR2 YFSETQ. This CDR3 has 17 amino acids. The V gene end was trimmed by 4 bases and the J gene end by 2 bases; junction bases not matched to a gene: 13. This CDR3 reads CASSRLLTGDNQETQYF. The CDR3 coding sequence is TGCGCCAGCAGCCGACTCCTGACAGGGGATAATCAAGAGACCCAGTACTTC. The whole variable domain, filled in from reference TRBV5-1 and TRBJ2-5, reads KAGVTQTPRYLIKTRGQQVTLSCSPISGHRSVSWYQQTPGQGLQFLFEYFSETQRNKGNFPGRFSGRQFSNSRSEMNVSTLELGDSALYLCASSRLLTGDNQETQYFGPGTRLLVL.